This T cell receptor (beta chain) emerged from a study of shared clonotypes between healthy human individuals. Across the whole study: Every donor yielded three CD4 naive, three CD4 memory, two CD8 naive and one CD8 memory plate.

General study results and limits: Owing to a small donor count, the genetic and exposure-history diversity represented was limited.

V gave up 5 bases and J gave up 6 bases, with 5 bases separating them. This CDR3 contains 11 residues. Looked up from germline, CDR1 is KGHSH and CDR2 is LQKENI. On this clone itself: Its antigen is as yet unknown.

The study drew all its donors from Caucasian adults living in Nashville, Tennessee. The run depth of the assay was deep. Profiling relied on immunoSEQ multiplex PCR, and the TCRdb table lists in-frame clones only, not all of them. The sample shows over 700,000 clones, 55% to 75% of them seen only once. The TCR originated in a woman younger than 45 in good health. The rearrangement links TRBV18 to TRBJ2-1; no clear D. The material sequenced was memory CD4+ T cells sorted from blood. Subset indicated: CD45RA-negative fraction. CDR3 residues: CASSLRNEQFF. As DNA, the CDR3 is TGTGCCAGCTCATTACGCAATGAGCAGTTCTTC.